This T cell receptor (beta chain) was captured by sequencing in a study of regulatory T cells in long-lasting Graves disease. The CDR3 spans 19 residues. Germline CDR1 SGHDT, CDR2 YYEEEE. V gave up 3 bases and J gave up 0 bases; unmatched junction bases: 14. Libraries of TCR beta came from iRepertoire HTBI primers plus Arm-PCR of CDR3 regions. One entry per CDR3 protein, called by TCRdb with MiXCR from the multiplex PCR reads. The sample includes some 460,000 distinct CDR3 sequences, 15% to 20% of them seen just once. Time point denoted: newly diagnosed GD, antithyroid drugs for less than 3 months. Isolated PBMC RNA provided the starting material for the TCR library. Recruitment took place at an endocrinology department in Xi'an, China. These same data were also listed under a study on T cells in Graves' hyperthyroidism and ophthalmopathy.

The sample here was peripheral blood mononuclear cells (PBMCs), taken at new diagnosis, from a patient treated with antithyroid drugs. This clonotype originated in a middle-aged man with Graves disease. This chain links TRBV5-6 with TRBJ2-7, with 11 bases aligning to TRBD2. The CDR3 protein is CASSSPGPSGRPRSYEQYF. As DNA, the CDR3 is TGTGCCAGCAGCTCCCCGGGGCCTAGCGGGAGGCCACGCTCCTACGAGCAGTACTTC.